The source of this T cell receptor beta chain is a study of blood T cells in healthy people across ages. A second PCR, run for about 6 to 11 cycles, used a sample-barcoded 5' primer plus a J-beta primer mix. Each CDR3 protein is one row after TCRdb ran MiXCR on the 5' RACE reads. This table holds around 1,100,000 distinct CDR3 sequences, 30% to 40% found once. This clonotype has just a few counts. The CDR3 length is 14 residues. Germline V gene data show CDR1 as SGHRS and CDR2 as YFSETQ. Trimming removed 4 bases at V and 8 bases at J, with 16 bases between. The clonotype comes from a man aged 18 to 29 in good health. The sample consisted of blood. J is TRBJ2-1 and V is TRBV5-1; D is unresolved. CDR3 nucleotide sequence: TGCGCCAGCAGCATCTCTCGCCTGGAGCATGAGCAGTTCTTC. This encodes CASSISRLEHEQFF. Using reference TRBV5-1 and TRBJ2-1 for the parts outside the CDR3, the full variable domain is KAGVTQTPRYLIKTRGQQVTLSCSPISGHRSVSWYQQTPGQGLQFLFEYFSETQRNKGNFPGRFSGRQFSNSRSEMNVSTLELGDSALYLCASSISRLEHEQFFGPGTRLTVL.